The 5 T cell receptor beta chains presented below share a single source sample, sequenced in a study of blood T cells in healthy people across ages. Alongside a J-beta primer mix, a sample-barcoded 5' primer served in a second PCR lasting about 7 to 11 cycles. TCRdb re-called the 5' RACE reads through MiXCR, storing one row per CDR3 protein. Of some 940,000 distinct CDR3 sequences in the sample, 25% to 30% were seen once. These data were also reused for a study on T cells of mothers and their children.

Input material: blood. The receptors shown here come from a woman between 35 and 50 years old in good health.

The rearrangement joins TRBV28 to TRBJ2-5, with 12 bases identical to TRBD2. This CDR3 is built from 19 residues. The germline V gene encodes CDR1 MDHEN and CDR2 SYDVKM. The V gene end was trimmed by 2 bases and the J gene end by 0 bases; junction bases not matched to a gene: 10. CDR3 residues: CASSLGLASGGGYQETQYF. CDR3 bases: TGTGCCAGCAGTTTAGGTCTGGCTAGCGGGGGGGGGTACCAAGAGACCCAGTACTTC. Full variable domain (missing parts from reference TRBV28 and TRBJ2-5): DVKVTQSSRYLVKRTGEKVFLECVQDMDHENMFWYRQDPGLGLRLIYFSYDVKMKEKGDIPEGYSVSREKKERFSLILESASTNQTSMYLCASSLGLASGGGYQETQYFGPGTRLLVL.

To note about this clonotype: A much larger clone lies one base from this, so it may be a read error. CDR3 in amino acids: CASDPGTGDHNEQYF. The CDR3 DNA sequence: TGTGCCAGTGATCCCGGGACAGGGGATCACAATGAGCAGTACTTC. The J gene is TRBJ2-4, the V gene TRBV28; TRBD1 matches 10 bases. Germline lookup yields CDR1 MDHEN and CDR2 SYDVKM. V dropped 9 bases and J dropped 13; count of bases not matched to a gene: 18. The CDR3 length is 15 residues.

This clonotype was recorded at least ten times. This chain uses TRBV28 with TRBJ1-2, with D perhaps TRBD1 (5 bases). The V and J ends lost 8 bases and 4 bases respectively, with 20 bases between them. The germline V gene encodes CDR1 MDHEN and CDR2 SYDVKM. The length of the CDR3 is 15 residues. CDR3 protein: CASDDRKDAGYGYTF. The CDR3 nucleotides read TGTGCCAGCGATGACAGAAAGGATGCTGGCTATGGCTACACCTTC.

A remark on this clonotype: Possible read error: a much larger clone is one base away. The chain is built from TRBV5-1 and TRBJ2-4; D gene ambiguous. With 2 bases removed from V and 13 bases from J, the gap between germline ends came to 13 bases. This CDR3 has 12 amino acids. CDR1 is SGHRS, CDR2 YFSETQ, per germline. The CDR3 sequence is CASSFSAVEQYF. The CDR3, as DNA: TGCGCCAGCAGCTTTTCTGCGGTGGAGCAGTACTTC. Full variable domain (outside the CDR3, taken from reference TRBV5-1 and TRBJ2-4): KAGVTQTPRYLIKTRGQQVTLSCSPISGHRSVSWYQQTPGQGLQFLFEYFSETQRNKGNFPGRFSGRQFSNSRSEMNVSTLELGDSALYLCASSFSAVEQYFGAGTRLSVL.

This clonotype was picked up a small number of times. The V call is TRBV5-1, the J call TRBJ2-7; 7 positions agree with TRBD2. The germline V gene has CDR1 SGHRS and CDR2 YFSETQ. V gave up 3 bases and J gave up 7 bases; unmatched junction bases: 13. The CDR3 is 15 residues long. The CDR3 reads CASSSAPGWGGEQYF. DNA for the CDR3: TGCGCCAGCAGCTCCGCGCCCGGGTGGGGGGGTGAGCAGTACTTC.